Presented here are 7 T cell receptor beta chains from one specimen sequenced in a study of blood T cell repertoires in COVID-19. The repertoire was sequenced with immunoSEQ multiplex PCR; TCRdb's copy has only in-frame clones and lacks some. Here the sample spans just over 90,000 clones, over 75% being singletons. The sample was peripheral blood. The receptors derive from a man in his 70s with acute or convalescent COVID-19.

A few counts support this clone. The chain employs TRBV6-5 and TRBJ1-3; a weak D match, TRBD1 (6 bases). Per the germline V gene, CDR1 is MNHEY and CDR2 is SVGAGI. The V gene lost 8 bases and the J gene lost 3 bases, with 14 bases spanning the gap. The CDR3 is 14 residues long. For the CDR3, the DNA is TGTGCCAGCGGGACACGGCGGAGTGGAAACACCATATATTTT. Translated, it gives CASGTRRSGNTIYF.

In the case of this clone: Possible read error: a much larger clone is one base away. The chain combines TRBV5-6 with TRBJ1-6, with TRBD1 as a possible D gene (6 bases). The length of the CDR3 is 13 residues. Germline assignment: CDR1 SGHDT and CDR2 YYEEEE. V was cut by 2 bases and J by 8 bases, with 8 bases left in between. CDR3 sequence: CASSFHRDSPLHF. The CDR3 coding sequence is TGTGCCAGCAGCTTTCACAGGGATTCACCCCTCCACTTT.

This chain connects TRBV4-1 to TRBJ1-6; a possible D gene is TRBD1 (6 bases). Germline V CDR1 and CDR2: MGHRA, YSYEKL. CDR3 length: 13 amino acids. Trimming stripped 0 bases from V and 13 bases from J, with 10 bases between. CDR3 coding DNA: TGCGCCAGCAGCCAAGAGGACAGATATCCCCTCCACTTT. Amino acid sequence: CASSQEDRYPLHF.

The rearrangement links TRBV12-3 or TRBV12-4 to TRBJ1-1; unclear D gene. Between the trimmed V and J ends, which lost 2 bases and 6 bases, there was a span of 7 bases. The CDR3 length is 12 residues. The CDR3, as DNA: TGTGCCAGCAGTTTATTCAGCGCTGAAGCTTTCTTT. Its protein product is CASSLFSAEAFF.

This chain links TRBV25-1 with TRBJ2-3; D remains unclear. The V end was cut by 1 base, the J end by 2 bases, with 10 bases between. The CDR3 contains 15 residues. The germline gives CDR1 MGHDK, CDR2 SYGVNS. Written as DNA, the CDR3 is TGTGCCAGCAGTGAATTTTCCCGGTCCACAGATACGCAGTATTTT. This codes for CASSEFSRSTDTQYF.

CDR3 sequence reads: CASRPLLGSGRGAYEQYF. The CDR3 DNA sequence: TGTGCCAGCAGACCGTTGTTGGGGAGCGGGAGGGGCGCCTACGAGCAGTACTTC. The chain uses TRBV27 and TRBJ2-7, with 10 bases matching TRBD2. There are 18 residues in the CDR3. V lost 6 bases and J lost 2; bases outside the gene matches: 16. From germline, CDR1 is MNHEY and CDR2 SMNVEV (reference sequence).

V gene TRBV24-1 combines with J gene TRBJ2-1; TRBD1 agrees at 10 bases. Per germline, CDR1 KGHDR and CDR2 SFDVKD. This CDR3 has 18 residues. The V and J ends lost 0 bases and 3 bases, in that order; junction bases with no gene match: 7. CDR3 nucleotides: TGTGCCACCAGTGATTTGCCCCTCCGGACAGGGGGCTACAATGAGCAGTTCTTC. It encodes CATSDLPLRTGGYNEQFF.